This passage covers 9 T cell receptor beta chains from one sample sequenced in a study of cytomegalovirus exposure and HLA in healthy donors (dated 2017 in TCRdb). Library preparation employed the immunoSEQ multiplex PCR assay. Held by TCRdb, this immuneACCESS table contains in-frame sequences only and omits some clones. Under half of the omission traces to an unresolved V gene where checked; the cause of the rest is unknown. The sample has 97,000 or so clones on record, roughly 84% of them singletons. The top ten hold about 6% of the sample. The sample consisted of PBMCs. These receptors came from a man between 18 and 35 years old in good health and CMV-seropositive.

V usage is TRBV27 and J usage is TRBJ1-6; D uncertain. Trimming took off 6 bases at V and 0 bases at J, with 15 bases between the two ends. The germline V gene encodes CDR1 MNHEY and CDR2 SMNVEV (reference sequence). This CDR3 is built from 17 residues. The CDR3 DNA sequence: TGTGCCAGCAGGTCGACCGAGGTTCGCTCCTATAATTCACCCCTCCACTTT. Translation gives CASRSTEVRSYNSPLHF.

The CDR3 DNA follows: TGCGCCAGCAGCTTGGATGGAGCCCCACTTCCTACCCCCACAGAGCAGTTCTTC. Amino acid sequence: CASSLDGAPLPTPTEQFF. The V and J genes are TRBV5-1 and TRBJ2-1; D is unclear. CDR1 and CDR2 (germline): SGHRS, YFSETQ. The CDR3 runs to 18 residues. Trimming took 0 bases from V and 10 from J, leaving 26 bases between them.

This chain links TRBV4-3 with TRBJ1-1, with a tentative D call TRBD1 (5 bases). The V end lost 3 bases, the J end lost 4 bases, and 15 bases lay between the germline ends. This CDR3 contains 15 residues. Germline V lookup: CDR1 LGHNA, CDR2 YSLEER. CDR3 protein: CASSQSATQGTEAFF. The CDR3, as DNA: TGCGCCAGCAGCCAGAGTGCCACCCAGGGCACTGAAGCTTTCTTT.

The chain links TRBV19 to TRBJ2-2, with 10 positions matching TRBD1. The germline CDR1 and CDR2 sequences are LNHDA and SQIVND (reference sequence). The CDR3 has 16 amino acids. V was clipped by 3 bases and J by 5 bases; unmatched bases: 6. The CDR3 region has the DNA TGTGCCAGTAGTATCCAGACAGGGGGCGCGACCGGGGAGCTGTTTTTT. This translates into CASSIQTGGATGELFF.

The CDR3 DNA reads as TGTGCCAGCAGTGAAGCGCTCGAGCGGGGGGGTTACGAGCAGTACTTC. This gives the protein CASSEALERGGYEQYF. The chain carries TRBV6-1 and TRBJ2-7; 10 bases are a match to TRBD2. CDR1 MNHNS and CDR2 SASEGT come from the germline V gene. CDR3 size: 16 residues. With 0 bases clipped from V and 4 bases from J, the junction kept 6 bases outside the gene matches.

J is TRBJ1-3 and V is TRBV7-2; 9 bases are a match to TRBD1. From germline, CDR1 is SGHTA and CDR2 FQGNSA. V dropped 1 base and J dropped 4; count of bases not matched to a gene: 5. CDR3 size: 16 residues. The CDR3 coding sequence is TGTGCCAGCAGCTTAGGGACAGGGGCTACGGGAAACACCATATATTTT. Translated: CASSLGTGATGNTIYF.

The chain employs TRBV5-1 and TRBJ2-1; 8 positions match TRBD1. The ends lost 2 bases at V and 7 bases at J; junction bases unmatched: 17. The germline V gene encodes CDR1 SGHRS and CDR2 YFSETQ. The CDR3 covers 18 residues. The CDR3 nucleotides are TGCGCCAGCAGCTTTTTGGTTTCGGACAGGGTGACGAAAAATGAGCAGTTCTTC. Amino acids: CASSFLVSDRVTKNEQFF.

This chain links TRBV13 with TRBJ2-5, with 10 bases aligning to TRBD1. V dropped 5 bases and J dropped 5; count of bases not matched to a gene: 8. Germline V gives CDR1 PRHDT, CDR2 FYEKMQ (reference sequence). The CDR3 is made up of 15 amino acids. CDR3 bases: TGTGCCAGCAGCCACCGGGACAGGGGATATGAGACCCAGTACTTC. Its protein product is CASSHRDRGYETQYF. The whole variable domain, filled in from reference TRBV13 and TRBJ2-5, reads AAGVIQSPRHLIKEKRETATLKCYPIPRHDTVYWYQQGPGQDPQFLISFYEKMQSDKGSIPDRFSAQQFSDYHSELNMSSLELGDSALYFCASSHRDRGYETQYFGPGTRLLVL.

The CDR3 nucleotides are TGTGCCAGCAGCTTAGATTACAGCCGAGGCTACACCTTC. Translating gives CASSLDYSRGYTF. V gene TRBV11-2 combines with J gene TRBJ1-2; D is ambiguous. There are 13 residues in the CDR3. V lost 0 bases to trimming and J lost 8 bases, with 10 bases between them. The germline gives CDR1 SGHAT, CDR2 FQNNGV.